A selection of T cell receptor beta chains follows, all from one sample in a study of T cells in Graves' hyperthyroidism and ophthalmopathy. Each CDR3 protein gets one entry after TCRdb re-called the multiplex PCR reads with MiXCR. The table has more than 550,000 distinct CDR3 sequences, 17% seen once. Sequenced sample: blood. These receptors all come from a middle-aged man with Graves' hyperthyroidism. CDR3s include the opening cysteine and the closing phenylalanine or tryptophan. The order of the fields is D gene, V gene, J gene, CDR3 length, clone size, CDR3 protein, CDR3 DNA. The D gene is left open where the match is weak. Only part of the rows carry a size: once, few, many, or a class if the clone is expanded.

TRBD2,TRBV18,TRBJ2-7,16,many,CASSPRSGGLHEEQYF,TGTGCCAGCTCACCACGGTCGGGGGGACTACACGAAGAGCAGTACTTC
TRBD1,TRBV6-2/TRBV6-3,TRBJ1-1,15,many,CASSYIQGGNTEAFF,TGTGCCAGCAGTTATATTCAGGGGGGAAATACTGAAGCTTTCTTT
TRBD1,TRBV18,TRBJ2-7,14,many,CASSAPQDRVKQYF,TGTGCCAGCTCAGCACCCCAGGACAGGGTAAAGCAGTACTTC
TRBD1,TRBV20-1,TRBJ1-2,13,once,CSARDFDRAGYTF,TGCAGTGCTAGAGATTTTGACAGGGCTGGCTACACCTTC
-,TRBV19,TRBJ1-5,15,few,CASSIWGSSGQPQHF,TGTGCCAGTAGTATATGGGGAAGTTCGGGACAGCCCCAGCATTTT
-,TRBV13,TRBJ1-2,15,-,CASSLNRAVSYGYTF,TGTGCCAGCAGCTTAAACCGGGCAGTATCCTATGGCTACACCTTC
TRBD1,TRBV6-1,TRBJ1-5,17,-,CASSDALGQGAHQPQHF,TGTGCCAGCAGTGACGCTCTTGGACAGGGGGCGCATCAGCCCCAGCATTTT
TRBD2,TRBV5-5,TRBJ2-3,18,-,CASSSLLAGGPETDTQYF,TGTGCCAGCAGCTCGCTACTAGCGGGAGGGCCGGAGACAGATACGCAGTATTTT
TRBD1,TRBV10-3,TRBJ1-2,15,once,CAISESLGTGYGYTF,TGTGCCATCAGTGAGTCCCTTGGGACAGGTTATGGCTACACCTTC
TRBD1,TRBV12-3/TRBV12-4,TRBJ1-4,15,many,CASRRPGQGGEKLFF,TGTGCCAGCAGACGTCCGGGACAGGGTGGGGAAAAACTGTTTTTT
TRBD2,TRBV6-2/TRBV6-3,TRBJ2-5,15,many,CASSYDAGGWETQYF,TGTGCCAGCAGTTACGACGCGGGAGGTTGGGAGACCCAGTACTTC
-,TRBV29-1,TRBJ2-5,16,-,CSVEGVTGDLVETQYF,TGCAGCGTTGAAGGAGTTACGGGAGATCTTGTAGAGACCCAGTACTTC
-,TRBV9,TRBJ2-7,15,many,CASSPEKGGGYEQYF,TGTGCCAGCAGCCCTGAGAAGGGGGGGGGCTACGAGCAGTACTTC
-,TRBV20-1,TRBJ2-3,15,-,CSASTAGGSTDTQYF,TGCAGTGCTAGCACCGCAGGCGGGAGCACAGATACGCAGTATTTT
-,TRBV30,TRBJ1-1,12,many,CAWTPRVTEAFF,TGTGCCTGGACCCCGCGGGTTACTGAAGCTTTCTTT
-,TRBV6-5,TRBJ2-4,14,-,CASSYGRQGNIQYF,TGTGCCAGCAGTTACGGACGGCAGGGAAACATTCAGTACTTC
TRBD2,TRBV6-5,TRBJ2-5,20,many,CASSYSSPGSGNPKGETQYF,TGTGCCAGCAGTTACTCTTCCCCGGGTAGCGGGAACCCTAAGGGGGAGACCCAGTACTTC
-,TRBV28,TRBJ2-7,13,many,CATARQGTYEQYF,TGTGCCACCGCCCGGCAGGGCACCTACGAGCAGTACTTC
TRBD1,TRBV28,TRBJ2-6,16,many,CASSSGGRSGANVLTF,TGTGCCAGCAGTTCAGGGGGACGATCTGGGGCCAACGTCCTGACTTTC
TRBD2,TRBV28,TRBJ2-7,15,many,CASSSTSGITKEQYF,TGTGCCAGCAGTTCGACTAGCGGGATAACTAAGGAGCAGTACTTC
TRBD1,TRBV29-1,TRBJ2-1,14,few,CGNMDRGHYNEQFF,TGCGGCAACATGGACAGGGGGCATTACAATGAGCAGTTCTTC
-,TRBV6-1,TRBJ2-1,13,-,CASSRQGGGEQFF,TGTGCCAGCAGTCGCCAGGGGGGCGGTGAGCAGTTCTTC
-,TRBV11-2,TRBJ2-3,15,once,CASSLAGLPRDTQYF,TGTGCCAGCAGCTTAGCTGGACTACCACGAGATACGCAGTATTTT
-,TRBV20-1,TRBJ1-4,11,few,CSAVINEKLFF,TGCAGTGCTGTTATTAATGAAAAACTGTTTTTT
TRBD2,TRBV28,TRBJ2-7,13,many,CASKAGGPYEQYF,TGTGCCAGCAAGGCGGGAGGGCCCTACGAGCAGTACTTC
-,TRBV4-3,TRBJ2-5,16,few,CASSQEIGSLQETQYF,TGCGCCAGCAGCCAAGAGATAGGGAGTTTACAAGAGACCCAGTACTTC
-,TRBV7-6,TRBJ1-2,20,many,CASSLGVKGGRAQLERGYTF,TGTGCCAGCAGCTTAGGTGTGAAGGGCGGCCGGGCCCAGCTAGAGAGGGGCTACACCTTC
TRBD1,TRBV29-1,TRBJ1-1,15,few,CSVVDRGRMYTEAFF,TGCAGCGTTGTCGACAGGGGGAGGATGTACACTGAAGCTTTCTTT
-,TRBV10-3,TRBJ2-1,14,many,CAISDLGGDDEQFF,TGTGCCATCAGTGATTTAGGAGGGGACGATGAGCAGTTCTTC